The text below deals with one TCR beta chain. CDR1 and CDR2 (germline): SQVTM, ANQGSEA. This CDR3 has 16 residues. The J segment lost 3 bases and the V segment lost 8 bases, leaving 13 bases of the junction unmatched. This sample is drawn from a study of STAT5B mutations in CD4+ large granular lymphocyte leukemia. The repertoire was sequenced with immunoSEQ multiplex PCR; TCRdb's copy has only in-frame clones and lacks some. The table shows under 35,000 clones, with 60% to 80% occurring only once. What was sequenced was CD4+ T cells from blood buffy coats. The V gene is TRBV29-1, the J gene TRBJ2-3; 11 bases are a match to TRBD2. The TCR was taken from a human donor in good health. CDR3: CSSHTPSGGLTDTQYF. CDR3 nucleotide sequence: TGCAGCTCTCATACCCCTAGCGGGGGGTTAACAGATACGCAGTATTTT.